Sequencing of this T cell receptor (beta chain) was carried out in a study of CD8+CD57+ T cells in acquired aplastic anemia. At the level of the study: Isolated CD4+ and CD8+ cells, once sorted, yielded DNA averaging roughly 3 ug.

The V and J ends lost 2 bases and 4 bases respectively, with 11 bases between them. CDR1 and CDR2 (germline): KGHSH, LQKENI. The CDR3 sequence is 14 residues long. Template material for TCR beta VDJ and CDR3 profiling consisted of genomic DNA. From the reads, TCRdb called clonotypes with MiXCR, one entry per CDR3 protein. Among some 200,000 distinct CDR3 sequences listed, roughly 50% were seen once. Sequencing was done on patients that had shown CD8+CD57+ cell expansion by flow cytometry. Untreated patients provided the blood samples, with no therapy given before sampling. Study-wide findings and caveats: Common to patients and controls were roughly 30 CD8+ CDR3 sequences. Significance was not reached for CD8+ Simpson's diversity between patients and controls.

For this clonotype: Its antigen is unknown.

The rearrangement joins TRBV18 to TRBJ1-1; maybe TRBD1 (5 bases). The sample taken for sequencing was sorted CD4+, CD8+, or CD8+CD57+ T cells (not recorded which) from PBMCs. The sequence came from a human donor with aplastic anemia. The CDR3 loop is CASSPAQGGTEAFF. The CDR3 nucleotides are TGTGCCAGCTCACCAGCGCAGGGCGGCACTGAAGCTTTCTTT.